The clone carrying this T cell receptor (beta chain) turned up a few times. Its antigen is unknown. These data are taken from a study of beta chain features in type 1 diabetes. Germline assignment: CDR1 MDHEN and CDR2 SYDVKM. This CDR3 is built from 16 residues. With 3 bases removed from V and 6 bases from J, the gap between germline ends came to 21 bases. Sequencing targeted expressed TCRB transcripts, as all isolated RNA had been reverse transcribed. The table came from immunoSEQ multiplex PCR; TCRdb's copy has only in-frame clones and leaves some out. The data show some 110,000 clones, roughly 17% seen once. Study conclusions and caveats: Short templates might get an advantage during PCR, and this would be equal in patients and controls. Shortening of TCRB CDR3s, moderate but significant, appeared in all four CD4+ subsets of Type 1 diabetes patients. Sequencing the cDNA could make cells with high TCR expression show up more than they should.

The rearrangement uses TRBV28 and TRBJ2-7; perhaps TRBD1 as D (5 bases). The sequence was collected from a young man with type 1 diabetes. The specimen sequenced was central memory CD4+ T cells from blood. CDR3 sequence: CASSFGVRQKSSEQYF. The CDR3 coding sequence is TGTGCCAGCAGTTTCGGTGTCCGACAGAAATCGTCCGAGCAGTACTTC. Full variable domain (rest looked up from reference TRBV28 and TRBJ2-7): DVKVTQSSRYLVKRTGEKVFLECVQDMDHENMFWYRQDPGLGLRLIYFSYDVKMKEKGDIPEGYSVSREKKERFSLILESASTNQTSMYLCASSFGVRQKSSEQYFGPGTRLTVT.